A selection of T cell receptor beta chains follows, all from one sample in a study of blood T cell repertoires in COVID-19. This table comes from immunoSEQ multiplex PCR, and its TCRdb copy is limited to in-frame clones, with some not included. The sample includes some 190,000 clones, less than 85% of them seen just once. Sequences were obtained from peripheral blood. The receptor set was obtained from a woman aged 80 or over with COVID-19, enrolled during active disease. Each CDR3 is given with its conserved first and last residue. The D gene is left open where the match is weak. Clone size is shown for a subset of rows, as once, few, many or a class of expanded clone.

V gene	D gene	J gene	clone size	CDR3 DNA	CDR3 protein
TRBV6-5	-	TRBJ1-4	once	TGTGCCAGCAGGGGCGCTAATGAAAAACTGTTTTTT	CASRGANEKLFF
TRBV5-1	TRBD2	TRBJ2-1	-	TGCGCCAGCAGCCCCGGGACTAGCGGGAGTCATAATGAGCAGTTCTTC	CASSPGTSGSHNEQFF
TRBV5-1	TRBD1	TRBJ1-1	few	TGCGCCAGCTCTTGGACAGGGGGGACTGAAGCTTTCTTT	CASSWTGGTEAFF
TRBV13	-	TRBJ2-7	-	TGTGCCAGCAGCCCAACCGGGACTTTACACTACGAGCAGTACTTC	CASSPTGTLHYEQYF
TRBV6-1	TRBD2	TRBJ2-7	once	TGTGCCAGCAGTGTGTCGAGCGGGGGGACCTCCTACGAGCAGTACTTC	CASSVSSGGTSYEQYF
TRBV6-5	-	TRBJ1-4	-	TGTGCCAGCAGTTACGGGGGGGCTTCTAATGAAAAACTGTTTTTT	CASSYGGASNEKLFF
TRBV2	-	TRBJ2-7	-	TGTGCCAGTTATGGTCTTACGGTTAAAGGGGGCTACGAGCAGTACTTC	CASYGLTVKGGYEQYF
TRBV4-1	-	TRBJ1-3	-	TGCGCCAGCAGCCTGTCAGGGGTCTCTGGAAACACCATATATTTT	CASSLSGVSGNTIYF
TRBV9	TRBD1	TRBJ1-6	-	TGTGCCAGCAGGGGACAGGGAAATTCACCCCTCCACTTT	CASRGQGNSPLHF
TRBV19	TRBD1	TRBJ2-6	few	TGTGCCAGTGGACAGGGGGCATATTCAGGGGCCAACGTCCTGACTTTC	CASGQGAYSGANVLTF
TRBV20-1	-	TRBJ1-2	few	TGCAGTGCCGGACAGAGAGGCTACACCTTC	CSAGQRGYTF
TRBV4-2	TRBD2	TRBJ2-7	-	TGTGCCAGCAGCCCGTTAGCGGGAGCTTTGTACGAGCAGTACTTC	CASSPLAGALYEQYF
TRBV18	-	TRBJ1-5	-	TGTGCCAGCTCACCGGCAGGGAATCAGCCCCAGCATTTT	CASSPAGNQPQHF
TRBV27	TRBD2	TRBJ2-1	-	TGTGCCAGCACCCCCCTACTAGCGGGGGGGCGGGGTGAGCAGTTCTTC	CASTPLLAGGRGEQFF
TRBV9	TRBD2	TRBJ2-3	-	TGTGCCAGCAGCGCCTTTAGCGGGACGGCAAATACGCAGTATTTT	CASSAFSGTANTQYF
TRBV5-1	-	TRBJ1-1	-	TGCGCCAGCAGCTTCGGGGGGCCTTCGGAAGCTTTCTTT	CASSFGGPSEAFF
TRBV5-1	TRBD2	TRBJ2-1	-	TGCGCCAGCAGCGCCCTCCCGGGACTAGCTCTCAATGAGCAGTTCTTC	CASSALPGLALNEQFF
TRBV3-1/TRBV3-2	-	TRBJ1-2	-	TGTGCCAGCAGCCAAGTCCAAGCCTATGGCTACACCTTC	CASSQVQAYGYTF
TRBV28	-	TRBJ2-1	-	TGTGCCAGCAGTCCCCCCCTGGGAGCCAGCTCCTACAATGAGCAGTTCTTC	CASSPPLGASSYNEQFF
TRBV5-3	-	TRBJ1-1	-	TGTGCCAGAAGCTTGGGACAGGACGAAAAAGCGGACACTGAAGCTTTCTTT	CARSLGQDEKADTEAFF
TRBV5-1	-	TRBJ1-1	-	TGCGCCAGCAGCTTGGGCGGAGGACAGACGAACACTGAAGCTTTCTTT	CASSLGGGQTNTEAFF
TRBV11-3	-	TRBJ1-4	-	TGTGCCAGCAGCTCCTGGACAGCCACTAATGAAAAACTGTTTTTT	CASSSWTATNEKLFF
TRBV29-1	-	TRBJ2-3	-	TGCAGCGTTGACGGTCAGGGGGGTGATACGCAGTATTTT	CSVDGQGGDTQYF
TRBV14	-	TRBJ2-7	-	TGTGCCAGCAGCTCCTATGATCTAGGCGAGCAGTACTTC	CASSSYDLGEQYF
TRBV6-5	-	TRBJ2-4	-	TGTGCCAGCAGTTCCATAAACATTCAGTACTTC	CASSSINIQYF
TRBV3-1/TRBV3-2	-	TRBJ1-1	-	TGTGCCAGCAGCCAAGGACTTCTATCCGGGATGGGGGCGCGGAGTACTGAAGCTTTCTTT	CASSQGLLSGMGARSTEAFF
TRBV3-1/TRBV3-2	TRBD1	TRBJ1-1	-	TGTGCCAGCAGCCAACAGGGGGGCACTGAAGCTTTCTTT	CASSQQGGTEAFF
TRBV5-1	TRBD2	TRBJ2-2	-	TGCGCCAGCACGCGGGAGATTGCCACCGGGGAGCTGTTTTTT	CASTREIATGELFF
TRBV12-3/TRBV12-4	-	TRBJ1-2	once	TGTGCCAGCAGTTTCCAGGGAAACTATGGCTACACCTTC	CASSFQGNYGYTF
TRBV11-2	-	TRBJ2-5	-	TGTGCCAGCAGCGGGCCGTCCCAAGAGACCCAGTACTTC	CASSGPSQETQYF
TRBV5-1	-	TRBJ2-7	-	TGCGCCAGCAGCTTGAGGCGGGTGGGGTACGAGCAGTACTTC	CASSLRRVGYEQYF
TRBV10-2	-	TRBJ1-2	-	TGCGCCAGCATGGGACAACTTAACTATGGCTACACCTTC	CASMGQLNYGYTF
TRBV5-1	-	TRBJ2-7	-	TGCGCCAGCAGCTTGGGGGGCTCGAGCTACGAGCAGTACTTC	CASSLGGSSYEQYF
TRBV19	-	TRBJ2-5	once	TGTGCCAGTAGGCGCGGGCAGACAGAGACCCAGTACTTC	CASRRGQTETQYF
TRBV24-1	TRBD2	TRBJ2-1	-	TGTGCCACCAGTGATCTACCCCTACTAGCGGGAACGGGAAGTGAGCAGTTCTTC	CATSDLPLLAGTGSEQFF
TRBV10-3	-	TRBJ2-7	few	TGTGCCATCAGTTTTCGCGGGACGGGCTCCGAGCAGTACTTC	CAISFRGTGSEQYF
TRBV7-9	-	TRBJ1-2	-	TGTGCCAGCAGCTTAGAGGGGACAAGCTTCGGCTACACCTTC	CASSLEGTSFGYTF
TRBV5-1	-	TRBJ1-1	-	TGCGCCAGCAGCTCACAGGGATTCGATGAAGCTTTCTTT	CASSSQGFDEAFF
TRBV5-1	-	TRBJ1-5	-	TGCGCCAGCAGCTCGGAACCTGCAGGGGCCGGCAATCAGCCCCAGCATTTT	CASSSEPAGAGNQPQHF
TRBV27	TRBD2	TRBJ2-1	few	TGTGCCAGCAGTTTAATAGTAGGGACTAGCGGGGTGTACAATGAGCAGTTCTTC	CASSLIVGTSGVYNEQFF
TRBV9	-	TRBJ2-3	-	TGTGCCAGCAGCGTAGACCGAGGCACAGATACGCAGTATTTT	CASSVDRGTDTQYF